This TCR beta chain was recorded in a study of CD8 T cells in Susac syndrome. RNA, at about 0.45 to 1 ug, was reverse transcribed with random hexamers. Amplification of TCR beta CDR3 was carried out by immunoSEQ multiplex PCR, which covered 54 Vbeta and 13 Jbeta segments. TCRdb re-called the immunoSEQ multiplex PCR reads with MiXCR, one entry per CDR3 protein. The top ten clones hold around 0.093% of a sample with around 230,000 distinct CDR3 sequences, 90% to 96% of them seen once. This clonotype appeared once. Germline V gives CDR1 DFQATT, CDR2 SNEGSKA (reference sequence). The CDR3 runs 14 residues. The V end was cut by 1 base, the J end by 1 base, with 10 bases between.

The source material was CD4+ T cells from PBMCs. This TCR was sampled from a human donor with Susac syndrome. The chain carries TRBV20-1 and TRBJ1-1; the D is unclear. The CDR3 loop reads CSARGNSGNTEAFF. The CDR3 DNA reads TGCAGTGCTAGAGGGAACAGCGGGAACACTGAAGCTTTCTTT.